Below are 9 T cell receptor beta chains sequenced from a single sample in a study of T-cell memory formation after mild COVID-19. TCRdb re-derived calls from the 5' RACE reads in MiXCR, one entry per CDR3 protein. The data hold fewer than 60,000 distinct CDR3 sequences, with 12% observed a single time. Sample: PBMCs or a T cell subset sorted from them (not recorded which). The source of these receptors is a man between 18 and 29 years old who had mild COVID-19 (a few samples of this study predate the infection). Cell type and time point are not known.

This clonotype occurred a few times. The V gene is TRBV12-3 or TRBV12-4, the J gene TRBJ2-1; 9 bases are a match to TRBD1. J gave up 13 bases and V 8 bases, and 12 bases lay outside the gene matches. CDR3 length equals 13 residues. The CDR3 loop reads CASENRDRAHQFF. The CDR3 nucleotides are TGTGCCAGCGAAAACCGGGACAGGGCCCACCAGTTCTTC.

The chain uses TRBV20-1 and TRBJ2-4; D unresolved. In germline, CDR1 is DFQATT, CDR2 SNEGSKA (reference sequence). The CDR3 is 12 amino acids. The V and J ends lost 5 bases and 1 base respectively, with 6 bases between them. The CDR3: CSASAAKNIQYF. The CDR3 coding sequence is TGCAGTGCTTCGGCGGCCAAAAACATTCAGTACTTC.

This clonotype appeared many times. V is TRBV4-3 and J is TRBJ2-4; TRBD1 aligns across 8 bases. The CDR3 loop spans 14 amino acids. Germline CDR1 reads LGHNA; CDR2 reads YSLEER. Trimming removed 3 bases from V and 6 bases from J; junction bases left unmatched: 4. The CDR3 loop reads CASSQDGQGNIQYF. DNA of the CDR3: TGCGCCAGCAGCCAGGACGGACAGGGAAACATTCAGTACTTC.

This clonotype was detected only a few times. The V call is TRBV4-1, the J call TRBJ2-2; D perhaps matches TRBD2 (6 bases). This CDR3 has 14 residues. Deletions cut 0 bases from V and 9 bases from J, with 11 bases between. Germline loops: CDR1 MGHRA, CDR2 YSYEKL. CDR3: CASSQDRGVRELFF. CDR3 in DNA: TGCGCCAGCAGCCAAGATCGCGGGGTCAGGGAGCTGTTTTTT.

For the CDR3, the DNA is TGCAGTGCTCCTGAGGGGCAGGGGGTGAGTCATCAGCCCCAGCATTTT. The encoded protein is CSAPEGQGVSHQPQHF. This chain uses TRBV20-1 with TRBJ1-5, with TRBD1 matching over 7 bases. Per germline, CDR1 DFQATT and CDR2 SNEGSKA (reference sequence). CDR3 length: 16 amino acids. Trimming cost V 5 bases and J 5 bases; bases outside gene matches: 15.

This clonotype came up a few times. The chain combines TRBV9 with TRBJ2-7; TRBD1 might be the D (6 bases). This CDR3 spans 15 amino acids. V was trimmed by 0 bases and J by 2 bases, leaving 12 bases between them. Germline loops: CDR1 SGDLS, CDR2 YYNGEE. The CDR3 nucleotides read TGTGCCAGCAGCGTAGGAGGGGGACCGACCTACGAGCAGTACTTC. Its protein is CASSVGGGPTYEQYF.

The gene calls are TRBV3-1 and TRBJ2-7; D is uncertain. The CDR3 consists of 11 residues. The V end lost 1 base, the J end lost 6 bases, and 4 bases lay between the germline ends. CDR1 LGHDT and CDR2 YNNKEL come from the germline V gene (reference sequence). CDR3 region: CASSQGGEQYV. The CDR3 DNA reads as TGTGCCAGCAGCCAAGGGGGCGAGCAGTACGTC.

This chain links TRBV6-6 with TRBJ2-7; D perhaps matches TRBD2 (5 bases). Germline V gene lookup returns CDR1 MNHNY and CDR2 SVGAGI (reference sequence). The V and J ends lost 5 bases and 13 bases respectively, with 27 bases between them. The CDR3 extends over 15 amino acids. CDR3 coding DNA: TGTGCCAGCAGTATGGCGGAGGAAGGGAAGGGCAAGGAATACTTC. Its protein product is CASSMAEEGKGKEYF.

This clonotype is medium-sized (0.01 to 0.1%). The rearrangement joins TRBV7-2 to TRBJ2-3; 9 bases agree with TRBD1. This CDR3 contains 14 residues. The trim removed 1 base at V and 4 bases at J, leaving 0 bases unmatched. Germline assignment: CDR1 SGHTA and CDR2 FQGNSA. The CDR3 bases are TGTGCCAGCAGCTTAGGACAGGGGGCAGATACGCAGTATTTT. Translating gives CASSLGQGADTQYF.